The present entry profiles one T cell receptor (beta chain) with its context. This CDR3 has 13 residues. Trimming cost V 8 bases and J 6 bases; bases outside gene matches: 3. The V gene's germline CDR1 is SGHTA and CDR2 FQGNSA. Assay used: immunoSEQ multiplex PCR; TCRdb lists only in-frame clones, some missing. The sample shows more than 40,000 clones, about 88% of them seen only once. The sample comes from a study of OX40 agonist ivuxolimab in advanced cancers. On the study more broadly: Participants, 82.7% male, averaged about 59 years of age, ranging from about 23 to 80.

This chain links TRBV7-2 with TRBJ2-3; 12 bases line up with TRBD2. The specimen was CD4+ or CD8+ T cells sorted from blood, collected in a trial of the OX40 agonist ivuxolimab. The sequence was obtained from an adult with an advanced solid tumor such as melanoma, head and neck, liver or kidney cancer. CDR3 residues: CASLAGGPDTQYF. CDR3 nucleotides: TGTGCCAGCCTAGCGGGAGGGCCGGATACGCAGTATTTT. Drawing the rest from reference TRBV7-2 and TRBJ2-3, the complete variable domain is GAGVSQSPSNKVTEKGKDVELRCDPISGHTALYWYRQSLGQGLEFLIYFQGNSAPDKSGLPSDRFSAERTGGSVSTLTIQRTQQEDSAVYLCASLAGGPDTQYFGPGTRLTVL.